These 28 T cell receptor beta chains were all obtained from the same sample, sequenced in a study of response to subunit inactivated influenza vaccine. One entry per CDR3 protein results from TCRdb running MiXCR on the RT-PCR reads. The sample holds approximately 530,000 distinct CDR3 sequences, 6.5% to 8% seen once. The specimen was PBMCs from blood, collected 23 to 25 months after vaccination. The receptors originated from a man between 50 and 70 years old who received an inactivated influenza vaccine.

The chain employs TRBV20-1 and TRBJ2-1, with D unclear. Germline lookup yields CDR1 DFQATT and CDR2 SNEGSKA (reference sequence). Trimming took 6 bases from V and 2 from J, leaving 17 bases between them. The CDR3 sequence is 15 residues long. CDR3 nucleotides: TGCAGTGCCACGGGCCCATCCCTACCCTACAATGAGCAGTTCTTC. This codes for CSATGPSLPYNEQFF.

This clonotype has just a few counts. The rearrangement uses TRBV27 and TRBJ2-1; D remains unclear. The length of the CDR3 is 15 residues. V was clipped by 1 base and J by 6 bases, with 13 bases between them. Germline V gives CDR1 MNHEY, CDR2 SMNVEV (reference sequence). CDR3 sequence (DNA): TGTGCCAGCAGTTTATTGGGGTTGGGTGGCAATGAGCAGTTCTTC. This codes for CASSLLGLGGNEQFF.

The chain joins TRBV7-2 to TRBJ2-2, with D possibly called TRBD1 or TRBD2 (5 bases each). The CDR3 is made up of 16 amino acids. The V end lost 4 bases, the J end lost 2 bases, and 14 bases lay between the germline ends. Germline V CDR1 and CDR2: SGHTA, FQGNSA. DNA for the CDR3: TGTGCCAGCAGCTCACGCCTCCGGGACAACACCGGGGAGCTGTTTTTT. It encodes CASSSRLRDNTGELFF.

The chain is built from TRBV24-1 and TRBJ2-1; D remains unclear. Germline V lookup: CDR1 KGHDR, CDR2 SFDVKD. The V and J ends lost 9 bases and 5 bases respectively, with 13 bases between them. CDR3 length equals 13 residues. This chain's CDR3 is CATEYPGNNEQFF. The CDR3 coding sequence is TGTGCCACCGAGTACCCTGGGAACAATGAGCAGTTCTTC.

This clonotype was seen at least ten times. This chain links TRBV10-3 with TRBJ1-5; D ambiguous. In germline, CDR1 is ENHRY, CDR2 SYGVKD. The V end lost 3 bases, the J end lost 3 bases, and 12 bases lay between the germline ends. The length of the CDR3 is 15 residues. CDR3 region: CAISEASDSNQPQHF. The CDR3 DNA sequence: TGTGCCATCAGTGAAGCCTCGGATTCCAATCAGCCCCAGCATTTT.

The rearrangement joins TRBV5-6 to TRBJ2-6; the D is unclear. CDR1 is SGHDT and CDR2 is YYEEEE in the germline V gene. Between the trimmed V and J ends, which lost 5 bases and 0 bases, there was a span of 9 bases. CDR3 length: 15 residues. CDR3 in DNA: TGTGCCAGCAGTCCCCCCCCCTCTGGGGCCAACGTCCTGACTTTC. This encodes CASSPPPSGANVLTF.

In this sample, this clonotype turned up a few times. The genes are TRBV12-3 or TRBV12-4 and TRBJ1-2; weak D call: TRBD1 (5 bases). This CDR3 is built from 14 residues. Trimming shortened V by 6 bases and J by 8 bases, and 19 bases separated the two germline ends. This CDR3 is CASSQLEAGAGYTF. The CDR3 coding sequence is TGTGCCAGCAGCCAATTGGAGGCCGGGGCGGGCTACACCTTC.

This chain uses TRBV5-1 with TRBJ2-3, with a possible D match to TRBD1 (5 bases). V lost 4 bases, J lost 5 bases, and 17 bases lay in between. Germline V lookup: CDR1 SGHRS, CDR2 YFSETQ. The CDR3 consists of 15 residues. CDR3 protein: CASSPSGLGIDTQYF. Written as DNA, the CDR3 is TGCGCCAGCAGCCCTTCAGGGCTTGGTATAGATACGCAGTATTTT.

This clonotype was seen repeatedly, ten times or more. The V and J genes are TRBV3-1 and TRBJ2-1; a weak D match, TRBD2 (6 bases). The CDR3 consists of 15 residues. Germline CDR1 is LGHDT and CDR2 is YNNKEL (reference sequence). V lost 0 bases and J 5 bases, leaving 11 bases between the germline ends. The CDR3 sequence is CASSQEPGVHNEQFF. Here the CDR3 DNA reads TGTGCCAGCAGCCAAGAACCGGGAGTTCACAATGAGCAGTTCTTC.

Here the CDR3 reads CASSPLTGDEQFF. CDR3 bases: TGCGCCAGCAGCCCCTTGACGGGGGATGAGCAGTTCTTC. J is TRBJ2-1 and V is TRBV4-3; perhaps TRBD2 as D (6 bases). The CDR3 spans 13 residues. Germline V CDR1 and CDR2: LGHNA, YSLEER. Trimming pared 4 bases from V and 8 bases from J, leaving 12 bases between.

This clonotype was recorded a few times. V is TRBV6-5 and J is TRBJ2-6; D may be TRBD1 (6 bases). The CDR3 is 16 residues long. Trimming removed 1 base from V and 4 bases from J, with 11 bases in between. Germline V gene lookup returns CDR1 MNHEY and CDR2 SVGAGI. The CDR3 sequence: CASSYYRVSGANVLTF. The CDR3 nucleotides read TGTGCCAGCAGTTACTACAGGGTTTCCGGGGCCAACGTCCTGACTTTC.

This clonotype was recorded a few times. This CDR3 reads CAINDRENTEAFF. The CDR3 DNA follows: TGTGCCATCAATGACCGGGAGAACACTGAAGCTTTCTTT. This chain joins TRBV10-3 and TRBJ1-1; D is ambiguous. Trimming cost V 7 bases and J 1 base, with 10 bases left between them. The germline gives CDR1 ENHRY, CDR2 SYGVKD. There are 13 residues in the CDR3.

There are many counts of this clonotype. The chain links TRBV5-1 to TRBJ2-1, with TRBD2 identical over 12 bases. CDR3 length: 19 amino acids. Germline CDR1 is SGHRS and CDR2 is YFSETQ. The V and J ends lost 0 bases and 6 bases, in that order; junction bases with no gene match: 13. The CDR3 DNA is TGCGCCAGCAGCTTGGTTGGACTAGCGGGGACCGGTGGCGGCAATGAGCAGTTCTTC. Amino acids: CASSLVGLAGTGGGNEQFF.

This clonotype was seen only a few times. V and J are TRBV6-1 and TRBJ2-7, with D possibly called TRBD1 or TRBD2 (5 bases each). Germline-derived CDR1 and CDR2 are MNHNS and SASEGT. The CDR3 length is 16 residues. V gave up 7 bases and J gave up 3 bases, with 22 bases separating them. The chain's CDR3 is CASTPAGAGSGYEQYF. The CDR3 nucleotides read TGTGCCAGCACCCCGGCCGGGGCAGGGAGTGGCTACGAGCAGTACTTC.

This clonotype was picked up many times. The CDR3 coding sequence is TGCGCCAGCAGACCTACCTACAGTAGCTACGAGCAGTACTTC. It yields the protein CASRPTYSSYEQYF. The chain joins TRBV5-1 to TRBJ2-7; D gene unclear. The CDR3 contains 14 residues. The ends were cut back, 5 bases at V and 3 bases at J, with 15 bases in the middle. Per germline, CDR1 SGHRS and CDR2 YFSETQ.

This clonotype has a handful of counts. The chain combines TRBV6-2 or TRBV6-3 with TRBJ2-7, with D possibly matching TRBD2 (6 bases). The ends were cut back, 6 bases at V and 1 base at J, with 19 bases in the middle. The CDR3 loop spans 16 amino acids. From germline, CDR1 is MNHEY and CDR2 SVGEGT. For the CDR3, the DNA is TGTGCCAGCAGCAGTGGACGGAGGGCCCTTTCCTACGAGCAGTACTTC. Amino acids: CASSSGRRALSYEQYF.

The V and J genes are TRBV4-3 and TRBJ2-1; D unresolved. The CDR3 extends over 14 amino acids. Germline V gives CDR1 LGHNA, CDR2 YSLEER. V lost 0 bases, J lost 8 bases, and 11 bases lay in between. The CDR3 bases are TGCGCCAGCAGCCAAGATGGTGTCGGTTATGAGCAGTTCTTC. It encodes CASSQDGVGYEQFF.

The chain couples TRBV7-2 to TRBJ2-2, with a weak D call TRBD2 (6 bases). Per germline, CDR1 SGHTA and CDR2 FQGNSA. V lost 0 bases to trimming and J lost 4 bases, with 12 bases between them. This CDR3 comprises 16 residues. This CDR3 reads CASSLAQRVFTGELFF. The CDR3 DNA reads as TGTGCCAGCAGCTTAGCGCAGCGGGTCTTCACCGGGGAGCTGTTTTTT.

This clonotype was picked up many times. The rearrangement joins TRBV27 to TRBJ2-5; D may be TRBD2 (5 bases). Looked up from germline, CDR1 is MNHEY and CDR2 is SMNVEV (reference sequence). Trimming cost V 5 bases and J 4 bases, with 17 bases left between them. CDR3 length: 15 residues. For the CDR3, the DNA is TGTGCCAGCAGTCCCACCAGTGCGGGTTTAGAGACCCAGTACTTC. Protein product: CASSPTSAGLETQYF.

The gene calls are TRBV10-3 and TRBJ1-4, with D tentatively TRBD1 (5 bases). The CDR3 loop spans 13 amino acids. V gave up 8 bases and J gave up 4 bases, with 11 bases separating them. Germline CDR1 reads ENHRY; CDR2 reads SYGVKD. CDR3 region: CAIGGRNNEKLFF. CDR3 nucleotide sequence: TGTGCCATCGGGGGACGGAATAATGAAAAACTGTTTTTT.

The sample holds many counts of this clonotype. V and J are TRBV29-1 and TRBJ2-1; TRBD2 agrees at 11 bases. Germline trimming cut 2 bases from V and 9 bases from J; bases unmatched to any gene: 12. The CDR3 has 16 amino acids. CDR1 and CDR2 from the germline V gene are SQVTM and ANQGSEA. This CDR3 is CSVEPPRSGGAREQFF. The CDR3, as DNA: TGCAGCGTTGAACCCCCCCGTAGCGGGGGGGCCCGTGAGCAGTTCTTC.

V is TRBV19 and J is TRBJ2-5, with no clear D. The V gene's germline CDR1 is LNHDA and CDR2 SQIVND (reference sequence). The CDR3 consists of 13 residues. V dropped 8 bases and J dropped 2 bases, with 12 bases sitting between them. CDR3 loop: CASSLMRQETQYF. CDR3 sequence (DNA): TGTGCCAGTTCCTTAATGCGGCAAGAGACCCAGTACTTC.

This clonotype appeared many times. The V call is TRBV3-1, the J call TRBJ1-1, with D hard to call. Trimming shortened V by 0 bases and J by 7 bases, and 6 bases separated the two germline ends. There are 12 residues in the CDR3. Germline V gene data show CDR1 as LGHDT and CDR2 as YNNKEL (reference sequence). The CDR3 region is CASSQDFSEAFF. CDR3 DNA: TGTGCCAGCAGCCAAGATTTCAGTGAAGCTTTCTTT.

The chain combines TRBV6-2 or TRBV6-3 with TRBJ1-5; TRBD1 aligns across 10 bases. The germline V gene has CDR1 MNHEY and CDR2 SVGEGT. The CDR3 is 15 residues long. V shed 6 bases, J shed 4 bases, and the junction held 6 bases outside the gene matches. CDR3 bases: TGTGCCAGCAGCCGACAGGGGGCTTGGAATCAGCCCCAGCATTTT. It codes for CASSRQGAWNQPQHF.

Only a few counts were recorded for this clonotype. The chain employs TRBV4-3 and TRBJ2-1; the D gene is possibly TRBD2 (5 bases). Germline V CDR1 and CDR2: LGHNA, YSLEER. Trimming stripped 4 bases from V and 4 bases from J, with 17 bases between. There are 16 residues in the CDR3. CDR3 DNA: TGCGCCAGCAGCCCCCTGGCTAGCTGGGTGTACAATGAGCAGTTCTTC. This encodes CASSPLASWVYNEQFF.

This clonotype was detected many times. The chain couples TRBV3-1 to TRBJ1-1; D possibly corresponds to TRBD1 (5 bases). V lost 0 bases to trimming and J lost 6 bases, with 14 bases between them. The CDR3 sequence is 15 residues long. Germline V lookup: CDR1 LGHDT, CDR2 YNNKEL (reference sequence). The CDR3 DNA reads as TGTGCCAGCAGCCAAGAGGTCCCGGGGGGGGCTGAAGCTTTCTTT. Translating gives CASSQEVPGGAEAFF.

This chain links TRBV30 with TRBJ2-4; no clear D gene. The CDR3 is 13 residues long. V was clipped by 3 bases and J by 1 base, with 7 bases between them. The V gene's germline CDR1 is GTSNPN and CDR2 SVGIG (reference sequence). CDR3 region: CAWRGGAKNIQYF. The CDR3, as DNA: TGTGCCTGGAGAGGTGGGGCCAAAAACATTCAGTACTTC.

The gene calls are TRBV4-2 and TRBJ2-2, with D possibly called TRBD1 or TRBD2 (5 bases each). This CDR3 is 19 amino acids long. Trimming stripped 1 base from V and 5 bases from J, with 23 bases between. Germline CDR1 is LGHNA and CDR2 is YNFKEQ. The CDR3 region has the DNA TGTGCCAGCAGCCAAGGACCGGGAACGGGGCTACTAGGGACCGGGGAGCTGTTTTTT. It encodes CASSQGPGTGLLGTGELFF.